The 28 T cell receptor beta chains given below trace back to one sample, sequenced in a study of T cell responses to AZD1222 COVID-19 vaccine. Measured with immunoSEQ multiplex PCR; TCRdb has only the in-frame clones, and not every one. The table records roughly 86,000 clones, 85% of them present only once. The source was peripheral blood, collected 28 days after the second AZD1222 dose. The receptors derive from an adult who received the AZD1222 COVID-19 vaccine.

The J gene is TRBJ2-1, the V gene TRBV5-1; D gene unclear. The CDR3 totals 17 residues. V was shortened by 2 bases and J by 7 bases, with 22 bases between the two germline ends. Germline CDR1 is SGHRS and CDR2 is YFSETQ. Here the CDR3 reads CASSFLPAGPGLNEQFF. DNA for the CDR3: TGCGCCAGCAGCTTCCTACCCGCCGGGCCCGGTCTAAATGAGCAGTTCTTC.

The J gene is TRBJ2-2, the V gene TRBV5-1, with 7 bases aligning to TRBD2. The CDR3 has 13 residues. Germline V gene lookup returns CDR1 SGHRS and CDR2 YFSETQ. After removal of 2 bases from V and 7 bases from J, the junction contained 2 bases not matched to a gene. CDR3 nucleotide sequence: TGCGCCAGCAGCTTTCGGGGGGACGGGGAGCTGTTTTTT. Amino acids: CASSFRGDGELFF.

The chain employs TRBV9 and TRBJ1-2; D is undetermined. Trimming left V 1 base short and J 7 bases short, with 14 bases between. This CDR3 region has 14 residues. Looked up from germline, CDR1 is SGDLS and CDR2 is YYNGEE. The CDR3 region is CASSVQTGGGGYTF. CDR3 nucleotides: TGTGCCAGCAGCGTACAGACGGGTGGTGGTGGCTACACCTTC.

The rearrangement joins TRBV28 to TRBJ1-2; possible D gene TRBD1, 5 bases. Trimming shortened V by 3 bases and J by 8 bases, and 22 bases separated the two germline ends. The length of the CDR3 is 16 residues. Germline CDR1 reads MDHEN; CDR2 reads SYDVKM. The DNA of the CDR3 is TGTGCCAGCAGTTTCATCAACCCCAGGGTAATGAGCGGCTACACCTTC. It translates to CASSFINPRVMSGYTF.

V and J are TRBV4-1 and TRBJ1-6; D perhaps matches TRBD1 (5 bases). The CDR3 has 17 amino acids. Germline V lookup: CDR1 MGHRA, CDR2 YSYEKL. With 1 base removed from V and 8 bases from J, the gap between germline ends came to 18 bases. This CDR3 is CASSQVTRDIRDSPLHF. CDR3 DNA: TGCGCCAGCAGCCAAGTAACCAGGGATATTCGGGATTCACCCCTCCACTTT.

CDR3: CASSYSTLGTVNLYEQYF. DNA of the CDR3: TGTGCCAGCAGTTACTCCACCCTCGGGACGGTCAATCTCTACGAGCAGTACTTC. V usage is TRBV6-2 or TRBV6-3 and J usage is TRBJ2-7, with D perhaps assigned TRBD1 or TRBD2 (5 bases each). Per germline, CDR1 MNHEY and CDR2 SVGEGT. Trimming pared 0 bases from V and 3 bases from J, leaving 21 bases between. The CDR3 extends over 18 amino acids.

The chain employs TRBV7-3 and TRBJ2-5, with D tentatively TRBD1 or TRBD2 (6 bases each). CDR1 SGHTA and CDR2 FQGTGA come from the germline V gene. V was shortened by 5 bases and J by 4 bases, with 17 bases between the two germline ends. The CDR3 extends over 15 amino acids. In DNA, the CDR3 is TGTGCCAGCAGCCCCCATCCCAGGGGAGGAGAGACCCAGTACTTC. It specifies CASSPHPRGGETQYF.

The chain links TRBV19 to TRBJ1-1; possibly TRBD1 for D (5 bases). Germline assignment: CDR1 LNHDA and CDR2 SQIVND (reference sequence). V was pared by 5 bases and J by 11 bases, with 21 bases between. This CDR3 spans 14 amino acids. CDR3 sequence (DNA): TGTGCCAGTAGTTCCGGAGGGACTCTTAGGAGGGCTTTCTTT. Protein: CASSSGGTLRRAFF.

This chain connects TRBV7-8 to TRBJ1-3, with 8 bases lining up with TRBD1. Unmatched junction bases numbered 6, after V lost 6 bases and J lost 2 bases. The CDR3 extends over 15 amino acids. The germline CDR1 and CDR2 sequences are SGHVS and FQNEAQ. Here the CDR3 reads CASSFTQGAGNTIYF. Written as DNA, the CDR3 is TGTGCCAGCAGTTTCACACAGGGGGCTGGAAACACCATATATTTT. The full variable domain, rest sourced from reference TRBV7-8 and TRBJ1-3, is GAGVSQSPRYKVAKRGQDVALRCDPISGHVSLFWYQQALGQGPEFLTYFQNEAQLDKSGLPSDRFFAERPEGSVSTLKIQRTQQEDSAVYLCASSFTQGAGNTIYFGEGSWLTVV.

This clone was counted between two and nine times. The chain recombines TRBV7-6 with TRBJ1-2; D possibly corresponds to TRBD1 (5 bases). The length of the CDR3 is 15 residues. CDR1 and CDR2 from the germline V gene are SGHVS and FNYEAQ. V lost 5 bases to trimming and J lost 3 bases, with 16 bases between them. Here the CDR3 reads CASSPTGGGDYGYTF. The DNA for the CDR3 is TGTGCCAGCAGCCCAACCGGGGGAGGAGACTATGGCTACACCTTC. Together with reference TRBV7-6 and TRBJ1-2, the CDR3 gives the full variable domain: GAGVSQSPRYKVTKRGQDVALRCDPISGHVSLYWYRQALGQGPEFLTYFNYEAQQDKSGLPNDRFSAERPEGSISTLTIQRTEQRDSAMYRCASSPTGGGDYGYTFGSGTRLTVV.

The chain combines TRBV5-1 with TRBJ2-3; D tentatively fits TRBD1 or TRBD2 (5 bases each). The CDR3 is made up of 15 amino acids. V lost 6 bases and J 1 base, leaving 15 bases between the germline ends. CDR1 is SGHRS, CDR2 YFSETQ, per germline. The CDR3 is CASTLGTGGTDTQYF. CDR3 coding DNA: TGCGCCAGCACCCTCGGGACCGGTGGCACAGATACGCAGTATTTT.

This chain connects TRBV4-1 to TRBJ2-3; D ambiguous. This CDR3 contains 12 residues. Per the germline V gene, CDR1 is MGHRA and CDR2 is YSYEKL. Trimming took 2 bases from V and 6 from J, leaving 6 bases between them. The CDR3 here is CASSQPSDTQYF. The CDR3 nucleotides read TGCGCCAGCAGCCAACCATCGGATACGCAGTATTTT.

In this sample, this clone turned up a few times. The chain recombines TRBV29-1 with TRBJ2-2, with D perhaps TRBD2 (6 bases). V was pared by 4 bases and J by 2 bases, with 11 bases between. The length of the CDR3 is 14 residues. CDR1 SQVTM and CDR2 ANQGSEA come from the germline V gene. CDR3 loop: CSVAMTSNTGELFF. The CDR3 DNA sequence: TGCAGCGTTGCGATGACTAGTAACACCGGGGAGCTGTTTTTT.

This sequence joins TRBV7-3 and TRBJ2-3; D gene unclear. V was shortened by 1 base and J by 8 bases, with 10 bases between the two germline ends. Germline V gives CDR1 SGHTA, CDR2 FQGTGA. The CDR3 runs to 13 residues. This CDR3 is CASSLIKDGTQYF. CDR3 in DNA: TGTGCCAGCAGCTTAATAAAGGATGGTACGCAGTATTTT.

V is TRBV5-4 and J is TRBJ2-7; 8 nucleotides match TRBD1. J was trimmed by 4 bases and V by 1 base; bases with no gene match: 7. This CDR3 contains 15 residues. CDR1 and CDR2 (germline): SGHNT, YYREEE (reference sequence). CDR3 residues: CASSLLGQGHYEQYF. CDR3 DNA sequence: TGTGCCAGCAGCTTGTTAGGACAGGGACATTACGAGCAGTACTTC.

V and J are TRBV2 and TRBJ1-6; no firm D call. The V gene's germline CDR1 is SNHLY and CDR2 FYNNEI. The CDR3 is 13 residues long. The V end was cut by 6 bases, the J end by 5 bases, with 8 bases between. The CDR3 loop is CASSDGHNSPLHF. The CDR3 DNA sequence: TGTGCCAGCAGCGACGGGCATAATTCACCCCTCCACTTT.

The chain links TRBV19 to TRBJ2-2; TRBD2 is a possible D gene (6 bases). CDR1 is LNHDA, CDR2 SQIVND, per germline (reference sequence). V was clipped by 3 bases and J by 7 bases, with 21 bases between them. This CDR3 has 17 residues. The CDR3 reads CASSISAGTLGGGELFF. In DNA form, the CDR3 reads TGTGCCAGTAGTATTTCGGCAGGGACTCTGGGTGGCGGGGAGCTGTTTTTT. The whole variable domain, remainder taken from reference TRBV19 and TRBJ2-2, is DGGITQSPKYLFRKEGQNVTLSCEQNLNHDAMYWYRQDPGQGLRLIYYSQIVNDFQKGDIAEGYSVSREKKESFPLTVTSAQKNPTAFYLCASSISAGTLGGGELFFGEGSRLTVL.

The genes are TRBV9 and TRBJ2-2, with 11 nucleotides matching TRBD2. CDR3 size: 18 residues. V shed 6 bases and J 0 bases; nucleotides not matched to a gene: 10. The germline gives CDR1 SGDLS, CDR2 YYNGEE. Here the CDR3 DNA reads TGTGCCAGCACCTTACGGGGGGGACTAGCGGCGAACACCGGGGAGCTGTTTTTT. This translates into CASTLRGGLAANTGELFF.

CDR3 sequence reads: CASSISPNQPQHF. CDR3 coding DNA: TGTGCCAGTAGTATAAGCCCCAATCAGCCCCAGCATTTT. This chain connects TRBV19 to TRBJ1-5; no clear D gene. The CDR3 has 13 amino acids. CDR1 LNHDA and CDR2 SQIVND come from the germline V gene (reference sequence). V was clipped by 2 bases and J by 3 bases, with 5 bases between them.

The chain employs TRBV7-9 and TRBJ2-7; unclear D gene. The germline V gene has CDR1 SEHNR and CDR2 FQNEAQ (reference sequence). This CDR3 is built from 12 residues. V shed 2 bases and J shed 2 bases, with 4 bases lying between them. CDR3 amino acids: CASSLSTYEQYF. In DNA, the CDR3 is TGTGCCAGCAGCTTAAGTACCTACGAGCAGTACTTC.

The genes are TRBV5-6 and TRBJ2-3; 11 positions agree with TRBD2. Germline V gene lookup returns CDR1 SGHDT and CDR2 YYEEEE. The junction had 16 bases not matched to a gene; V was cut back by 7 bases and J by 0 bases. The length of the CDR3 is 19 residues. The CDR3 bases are TGTGCCAGCTATCCGGCCCTAGCGGGAGGCCTACTGAGCACAGATACGCAGTATTTT. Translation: CASYPALAGGLLSTDTQYF.

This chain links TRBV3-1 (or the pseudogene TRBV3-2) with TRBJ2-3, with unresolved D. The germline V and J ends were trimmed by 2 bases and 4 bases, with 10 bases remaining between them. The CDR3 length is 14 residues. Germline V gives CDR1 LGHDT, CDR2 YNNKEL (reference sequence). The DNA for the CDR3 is TGTGCCAGCAGCCAATGGGCCACCCCAGATACGCAGTATTTT. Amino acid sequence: CASSQWATPDTQYF.

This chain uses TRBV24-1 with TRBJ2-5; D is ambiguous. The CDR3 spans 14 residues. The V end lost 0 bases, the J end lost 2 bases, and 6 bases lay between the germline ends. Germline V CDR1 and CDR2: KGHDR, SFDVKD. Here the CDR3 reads CATSDLGRQETQYF. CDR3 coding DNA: TGTGCCACCAGTGATTTGGGCAGACAAGAGACCCAGTACTTC.

The CDR3 here is CASSLWQGAGGNIQYF. The DNA for the CDR3 is TGTGCCAGCAGTTTATGGCAGGGGGCGGGAGGGAACATTCAGTACTTC. V gene TRBV28 combines with J gene TRBJ2-4; D perhaps matches TRBD2 (9 bases). This CDR3 region has 16 residues. Per germline, CDR1 MDHEN and CDR2 SYDVKM. The germline V and J ends were trimmed by 0 bases and 7 bases, with 16 bases remaining between them.

As DNA, the CDR3 is TGTGCCAGCAGCTTAGACGCAGATACGCAGTATTTT. It translates to CASSLDADTQYF. The V and J genes are TRBV7-3 and TRBJ2-3, with no clear D. Germline V gives CDR1 SGHTA, CDR2 FQGTGA. V lost 2 bases and J lost 4, with 4 bases in between. CDR3 length: 12 amino acids.

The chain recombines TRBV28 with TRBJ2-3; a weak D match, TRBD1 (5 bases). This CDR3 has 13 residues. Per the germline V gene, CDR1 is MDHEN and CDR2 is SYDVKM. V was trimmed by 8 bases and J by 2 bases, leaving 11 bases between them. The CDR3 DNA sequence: TGTGCCAGCCAAAGGGGCCTCACAGATACGCAGTATTTT. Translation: CASQRGLTDTQYF.

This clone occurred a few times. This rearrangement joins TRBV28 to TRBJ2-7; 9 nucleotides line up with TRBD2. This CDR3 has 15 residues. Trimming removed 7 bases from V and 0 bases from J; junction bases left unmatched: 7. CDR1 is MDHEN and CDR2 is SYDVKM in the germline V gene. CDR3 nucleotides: TGTGCCAGCACTAAGACTAGCGGAAACTCCTACGAGCAGTACTTC. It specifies CASTKTSGNSYEQYF.

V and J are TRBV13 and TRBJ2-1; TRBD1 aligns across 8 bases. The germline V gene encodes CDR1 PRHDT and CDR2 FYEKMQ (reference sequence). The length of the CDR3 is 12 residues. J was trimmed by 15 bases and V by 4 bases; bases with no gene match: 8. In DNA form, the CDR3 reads TGTGCCAGCAGCTCTCCTGGACAGGGAACGTTCTTC. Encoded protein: CASSSPGQGTFF.